This T cell receptor (beta chain) was captured by sequencing in a study of blood T cells in healthy people across ages. Study in general: Capture by template switching was about one barcoded beta molecule per two T cells. Overall study results and limits: For the donors, CMV status was unknown and possibly confounded expanded clonotype changes. Because sorting was not performed, PBMCs prevented conclusive naive versus antigen-experienced comparison.

Germline V gene sequence: CDR1 GTSNPN, CDR2 SVGIG (reference sequence). The CDR3 covers 13 residues. The V gene lost 0 bases and the J gene lost 11 bases, with 16 bases spanning the gap. Total RNA was isolated from each sample in quantities of at least 5.5 micrograms. Alongside a J-beta primer mix, a sample-barcoded 5' primer served in a second PCR lasting roughly 7 to 12 cycles. Via MiXCR, TCRdb re-called the 5' RACE reads, giving one row per CDR3 protein. The sample consists of about 1,400,000 distinct CDR3 sequences, around 42% of them appearing once. For this clonotype: Its cognate antigen is unknown.

The chain is built from TRBV30 and TRBJ2-5; D is possibly TRBD1 or TRBD2 (5 bases each). Sequences were obtained from blood. The origin of this receptor is a woman between 18 and 29 years old in good health. The CDR3 DNA reads TGTGCCTGGAGTGTATGGGGCACCGGGGAGCAGTACTTC. It encodes CAWSVWGTGEQYF.